One and the same sample provided the 20 T cell receptor beta chains below, sequenced in a study of OX40 agonist ivuxolimab in advanced cancers. Using immunoSEQ multiplex PCR, the repertoire was profiled, and TCRdb retains in-frame clones only, with some absent. The repertoire holds about 73,000 clones, with approximately 86% as singletons. The specimen comprised CD4+ or CD8+ T cells sorted from blood, sampled in a trial of the OX40 agonist ivuxolimab. The receptors come from an adult with an advanced solid tumor such as melanoma, head and neck, liver or kidney cancer.

This chain uses TRBV18 with TRBJ1-1, with D possibly matching TRBD1 (5 bases). The V and J ends lost 3 bases and 0 bases respectively, with 11 bases between them. There are 15 residues in the CDR3. Germline V gene data show CDR1 as KGHSH and CDR2 as LQKENI. CDR3 in DNA: TGTGCCAGCTCACCCGGGGCAGCGGTGAACACTGAAGCTTTCTTT. Translating it yields CASSPGAAVNTEAFF.

V is TRBV6-6 and J is TRBJ1-4; perhaps TRBD1 as D (5 bases). V was clipped by 0 bases and J by 4 bases, with 6 bases between them. The CDR3 runs 14 residues. CDR1 is MNHNY and CDR2 is SVGAGI in the germline V gene (reference sequence). CDR3 bases: TGTGCCAGCAGTTACTCCGACAGTAATGAAAAACTGTTTTTT. Amino acid sequence: CASSYSDSNEKLFF.

The CDR3 protein is CASKQGADTEAFF. Written as DNA, the CDR3 is TGTGCCAGCAAACAGGGGGCGGACACTGAAGCTTTCTTT. This sequence joins TRBV2 and TRBJ1-1, with 9 bases fitting TRBD1. The ends lost 7 bases at V and 3 bases at J; junction bases unmatched: 3. Germline V gives CDR1 SNHLY, CDR2 FYNNEI. There are 13 residues in the CDR3. Together with reference TRBV2 and TRBJ1-1, the CDR3 gives the full variable domain: EPEVTQTPSHQVTQMGQEVILRCVPISNHLYFYWYRQILGQKVEFLVSFYNNEISEKSEIFDDQFSVERPDGSNFTLKIRSTKLEDSAMYFCASKQGADTEAFFGQGTRLTVV.

The gene calls are TRBV5-1 and TRBJ2-7; D is perhaps TRBD1 (6 bases). The CDR3 loop spans 14 amino acids. Germline V gene data show CDR1 as SGHRS and CDR2 as YFSETQ. V was clipped by 5 bases and J by 0 bases, with 12 bases between them. CDR3 nucleotides: TGCGCCAGCAGAGTACAGGGTAGCTCCTACGAGCAGTACTTC. This codes for CASRVQGSSYEQYF.

As concerns this clone: Other DNA variants within this sample encode the same CDR3. The V call is TRBV30, the J call TRBJ1-5; D is possibly TRBD1 (5 bases). Trimming removed 0 bases at V and 6 bases at J, with 24 bases between. Germline V gene sequence: CDR1 GTSNPN, CDR2 SVGIG (reference sequence). The CDR3 is 18 residues long. In nucleotides, the CDR3 is TGTGCCTGGAGTGTACGGGGGAATTTAGGGGTTCGGGGTCAGCCCCAGCATTTT. It codes for CAWSVRGNLGVRGQPQHF.

This sequence joins TRBV29-1 and TRBJ1-2; a weak D match, TRBD1 (6 bases). Looked up from germline, CDR1 is SQVTM and CDR2 is ANQGSEA. The CDR3 covers 13 residues. V lost 7 bases to trimming and J lost 5 bases, with 17 bases between them. The CDR3 DNA reads TGCAGCGCGGAGGGTTGGGGGCGATATGGCTACACCTTC. Encoded protein: CSAEGWGRYGYTF.

The chain has TRBV6-5 and TRBJ1-5, with a tentative D call TRBD1 (5 bases). The CDR3 is 15 residues long. V was trimmed by 7 bases and J by 0 bases, leaving 13 bases between them. Germline V gene data show CDR1 as MNHEY and CDR2 as SVGAGI. Here the CDR3 reads CASKRGRDSNQPQHF. Here the CDR3 DNA reads TGTGCCAGCAAAAGGGGACGGGATAGCAATCAGCCCCAGCATTTT.

This rearrangement joins TRBV7-6 to TRBJ2-1; D may be TRBD1 (6 bases). Germline V gene lookup returns CDR1 SGHVS and CDR2 FNYEAQ. Between the trimmed V and J ends, which lost 1 base and 1 base, there was a span of 8 bases. This CDR3 has 15 amino acids. For the CDR3, the DNA is TGTGCCAGCAGCTTAGAACAGGGTTCCTACAATGAGCAGTTCTTC. This encodes CASSLEQGSYNEQFF.

V usage is TRBV6-5 and J usage is TRBJ1-2, with unresolved D. Germline CDR1 and CDR2: MNHEY and SVGAGI. V was trimmed by 4 bases and J by 4 bases, leaving 10 bases between them. The CDR3 runs 13 residues. CDR3 protein: CASSSGGVYGYTF. The CDR3 DNA reads as TGTGCCAGCAGTTCCGGTGGGGTCTATGGCTACACCTTC.

This chain joins TRBV19 and TRBJ1-4; D gene uncertain. V gave up 10 bases and J gave up 3 bases, with 15 bases separating them. This CDR3 is 14 amino acids long. The germline V gene encodes CDR1 LNHDA and CDR2 SQIVND (reference sequence). In DNA, the CDR3 is TGTGCCACCGGAGAGTTGGGCCCTAATGAAAAACTGTTTTTT. Its translation is CATGELGPNEKLFF. Full variable domain (rest looked up from reference TRBV19 and TRBJ1-4): DGGITQSPKYLFRKEGQNVTLSCEQNLNHDAMYWYRQDPGQGLRLIYYSQIVNDFQKGDIAEGYSVSREKKESFPLTVTSAQKNPTAFYLCATGELGPNEKLFFGSGTQLSVL.

This chain joins TRBV23-1 and TRBJ2-7; no clear D gene. TRBV23-1 falls under the ORF class, with uncertain function. Trimming stripped 4 bases from V and 3 bases from J, with 10 bases between. CDR3 length equals 13 residues. This CDR3 reads CASSRRRVYEQYF. For the CDR3, the DNA is TGCGCCAGCAGTCGTCGTCGCGTCTACGAGCAGTACTTC.

J is TRBJ2-7 and V is TRBV15; D gene uncertain. The CDR3 spans 13 residues. The germline CDR1 and CDR2 sequences are LNHNV and YYDKDF (reference sequence). Trimming cost V 0 bases and J 5 bases, with 8 bases left between them. The CDR3 is CATSRDRSDEQYF. CDR3 in DNA: TGTGCCACCAGCAGAGATAGGTCTGACGAGCAGTACTTC.

The chain employs TRBV15 and TRBJ2-2, with TRBD1 as a possible D gene (5 bases). V was shortened by 3 bases and J by 0 bases, with 11 bases between the two germline ends. This CDR3 has 16 residues. CDR1 LNHNV and CDR2 YYDKDF come from the germline V gene (reference sequence). The CDR3: CATSRVTVTNTGELFF. CDR3 DNA: TGTGCCACCAGCAGGGTGACAGTGACGAACACCGGGGAGCTGTTTTTT. Variable domain in full (rest from reference TRBV15 and TRBJ2-2): DAMVIQNPRYQVTQFGKPVTLSCSQTLNHNVMYWYQQKSSQAPKLLFHYYDKDFNNEADTPDNFQSRRPNTSFCFLDIRSPGLGDTAMYLCATSRVTVTNTGELFFGEGSRLTVL.

The V gene is TRBV28, the J gene TRBJ2-7; TRBD1 agrees at 8 bases. This CDR3 is 14 amino acids long. Germline V gene data show CDR1 as MDHEN and CDR2 as SYDVKM. After removal of 6 bases from V and 3 bases from J, the junction contained 7 bases not matched to a gene. DNA of the CDR3: TGTGCCAGCAGGGGGGGACAGGCCGTCTACGAGCAGTACTTC. Translated, it gives CASRGGQAVYEQYF.

This clone has just a few counts. The chain is built from TRBV14 and TRBJ1-2, with 7 bases fitting TRBD1. The V gene's germline CDR1 is SGHDN and CDR2 FVKESK. This CDR3 contains 13 residues. The J segment lost 7 bases and the V segment lost 5 bases, leaving 7 bases of the junction unmatched. CDR3 coding DNA: TGTGCCAGCAGCTCAGACAGGGCGTCTGGCTACACCTTC. Amino acid sequence: CASSSDRASGYTF.

The genes are TRBV12-2 and TRBJ1-3; the D call of TRBD1 is as the table states it, not checked on the DNA. TRBV12-2 has pseudogene status. CDR3 size: 15 residues. CDR3 residues: CASRPMTGKGRTIYF. Here the CDR3 DNA reads TGTGCAAGTCGCCCCATGACAGGGAAGGGGAGAACCATATATTTT.

In regard to this clone: One end of the junction varies from germline; a read error may be responsible. The chain couples TRBV19 to TRBJ2-3; 13 bases match TRBD2. This CDR3 is built from 13 residues. Germline V gene sequence: CDR1 LNHDA, CDR2 SQIVND (reference sequence). CDR3 region: CASSGRTSGGSTF. In DNA form, the CDR3 reads TGTGCCAGTAGTGGCAGGACTAGCGGGGGCTCTACATTT. Variable domain in full (rest from reference TRBV19 and TRBJ2-3): DGGITQSPKYLFRKEGQNVTLSCEQNLNHDAMYWYRQDPGQGLRLIYYSQIVNDFQKGDIAEGYSVSREKKESFPLTVTSAQKNPTAFYLCASSGRTSGGSTFGPGTRLTVL.

This clone was detected a few times. The V and J genes are TRBV30 and TRBJ1-4; D gene ambiguous. V lost 0 bases and J lost 4, with 6 bases in between. Per germline, CDR1 GTSNPN and CDR2 SVGIG (reference sequence). CDR3 length equals 13 residues. CDR3 nucleotides: TGTGCCTGGAGTGTGGGGAGTAATGAAAAACTGTTTTTT. It translates to CAWSVGSNEKLFF. The variable domain in full, completed from reference TRBV30 and TRBJ1-4, reads SQTIHQWPATLVQPVGSPLSLECTVEGTSNPNLYWYRQAAGRGLQLLFYSVGIGQISSEVPQNLSASRPQDRQFILSSKKLLLSDSGFYLCAWSVGSNEKLFFGSGTQLSVL.

The rearrangement joins TRBV6-6 to TRBJ2-5; TRBD1 is a possible D gene (5 bases). This CDR3 spans 14 amino acids. Trimming cost V 0 bases and J 5 bases, with 10 bases left between them. CDR1 and CDR2 from the germline V gene are MNHNY and SVGAGI (reference sequence). The CDR3 nucleotides read TGTGCCAGCAGTTACTCCAGGGCCGGGGAGACCCAGTACTTC. Residues: CASSYSRAGETQYF.

The V gene is TRBV4-1, the J gene TRBJ1-5; 7 positions agree with TRBD1. The germline V gene encodes CDR1 MGHRA and CDR2 YSYEKL. J was trimmed by 4 bases and V by 0 bases; bases with no gene match: 6. The CDR3 length is 16 residues. This chain's CDR3 is CASSQDTRGVNQPQHF. CDR3 DNA sequence: TGCGCCAGCAGCCAAGATACCAGGGGGGTGAATCAGCCCCAGCATTTT.